This T cell receptor (beta chain) was sequenced during a study of early T cells in non-severe SARS-CoV-2 infection. Study as a whole: Unpaired chains resulted from sequencing bulk RNA of unsorted whole blood.

Attachment of unique molecular identifiers was made to individual cDNA molecules. TCRdb itself ran the 5' RACE reads through MiXCR, one entry per CDR3 protein. The table includes around 68,000 distinct CDR3 sequences, over 4.5% detected once. Looked up from germline, CDR1 is SGHRS and CDR2 is YFSETQ. Trimming took 1 base from V and 8 from J, leaving 19 bases between them. This CDR3 is 15 amino acids long. This clonotype was recorded at least ten times. Its antigen is still unknown. Study conclusions and caveats: Lookups in VDJdb leaned toward anti-spike CD8 responses and missed private and CD4 specificities.

This sequence was found in an adult who was a healthcare worker with PCR-confirmed SARS-CoV-2 infection or an uninfected control (not recorded which). The material sequenced was whole blood, taken at baseline. This chain connects TRBV5-1 to TRBJ2-7; TRBD2 might be the D (5 bases). CDR3 sequence: CASSLSSRKWEKQYF. CDR3 nucleotides: TGCGCCAGCAGCTTGTCTTCCCGTAAGTGGGAGAAGCAGTACTTC.